This TCR beta chain emerged from a study of tumor and adjacent non-tumor tissue in lung cancer. At the level of the study: The patients, 10 to 11 men and 4 to 6 women, were about 31 to 76 with stage I to III disease.

This CDR3 has 13 residues. Germline V gene lookup returns CDR1 MNHEY and CDR2 SVGAGI. No cell sorting was done before RNA was extracted from the tissue. In the case of this clonotype: The target antigen is unknown. As the CDR3 is not closed by the conserved phenylalanine or tryptophan, this likely results from a read error.

The study's findings and limits: In normal lung, the top 100 clones were significantly more dominant than in tumor. Tumor TCR diversity, when higher, was linked to shorter survival.

Three rounds of nested PCR, following a modified ARM-PCR protocol, produced the TCRbeta library. Using its own MiXCR run on the multiplex PCR reads, TCRdb lists one record per CDR3 protein. The sample has 200,000 to 250,000 distinct CDR3 sequences; around 70% are singletons. The V gene is TRBV6-5, the J gene TRBJ1-1; no definite D call. The sample taken for sequencing was lung tumor tissue. The receptor comes from a man aged 55 to 69 with non-small cell lung cancer. The CDR3 sequence: CASSYGPRTEAFI. The DNA for the CDR3 is TGTGCCAGTAGTTACGGTCCGAGGACTGAAGCTTTCATT.